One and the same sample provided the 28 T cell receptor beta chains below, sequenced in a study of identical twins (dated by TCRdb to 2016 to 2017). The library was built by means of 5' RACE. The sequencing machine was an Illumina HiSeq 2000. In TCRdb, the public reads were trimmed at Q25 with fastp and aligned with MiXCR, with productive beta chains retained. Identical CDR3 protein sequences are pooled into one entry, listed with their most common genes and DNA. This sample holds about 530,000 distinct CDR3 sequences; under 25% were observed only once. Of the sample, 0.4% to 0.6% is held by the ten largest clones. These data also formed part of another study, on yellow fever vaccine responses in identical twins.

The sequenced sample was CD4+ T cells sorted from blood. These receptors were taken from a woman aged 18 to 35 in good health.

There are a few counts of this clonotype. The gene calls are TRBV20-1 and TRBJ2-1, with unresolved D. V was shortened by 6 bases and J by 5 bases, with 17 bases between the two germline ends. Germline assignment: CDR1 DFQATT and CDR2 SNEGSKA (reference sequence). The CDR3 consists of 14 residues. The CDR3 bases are TGCAGTGCGGGTCAGCGAACTAAAAACAATGAGCAGTTCTTC. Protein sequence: CSAGQRTKNNEQFF.

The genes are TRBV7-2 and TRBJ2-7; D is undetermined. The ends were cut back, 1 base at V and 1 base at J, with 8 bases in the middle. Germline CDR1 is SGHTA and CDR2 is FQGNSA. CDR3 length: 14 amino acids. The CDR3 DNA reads TGTGCCAGCAGCTTAGAGAAAGCGTCCTACGAGCAGTACTTC. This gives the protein CASSLEKASYEQYF.

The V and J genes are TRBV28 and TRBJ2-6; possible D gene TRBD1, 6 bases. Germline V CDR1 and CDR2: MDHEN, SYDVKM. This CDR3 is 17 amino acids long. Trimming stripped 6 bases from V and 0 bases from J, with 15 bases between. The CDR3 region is CASRHQTGSSGANVLTF. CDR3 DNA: TGTGCCAGCAGACATCAAACAGGGTCCTCTGGGGCCAACGTCCTGACTTTC.

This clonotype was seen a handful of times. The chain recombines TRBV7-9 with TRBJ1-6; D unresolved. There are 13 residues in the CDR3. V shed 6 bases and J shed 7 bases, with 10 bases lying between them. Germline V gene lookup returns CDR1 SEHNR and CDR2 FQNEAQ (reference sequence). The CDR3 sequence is CASSPGSNSPLHF. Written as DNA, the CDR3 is TGTGCCAGCAGTCCTGGGTCCAATTCACCCCTCCACTTT.

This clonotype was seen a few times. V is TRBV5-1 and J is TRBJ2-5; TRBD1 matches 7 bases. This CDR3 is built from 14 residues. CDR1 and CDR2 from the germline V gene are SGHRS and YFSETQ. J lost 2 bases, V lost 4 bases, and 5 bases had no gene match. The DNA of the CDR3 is TGCGCCAGCAGCATGGGACAGCTACAAGAGACCCAGTACTTC. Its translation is CASSMGQLQETQYF.

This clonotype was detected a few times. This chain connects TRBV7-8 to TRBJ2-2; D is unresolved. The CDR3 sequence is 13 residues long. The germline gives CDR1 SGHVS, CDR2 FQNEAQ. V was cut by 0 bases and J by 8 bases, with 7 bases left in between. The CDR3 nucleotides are TGTGCCAGCAGCTTAGCCGAGTGGGGGGAGCTGTTTTTT. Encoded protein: CASSLAEWGELFF.

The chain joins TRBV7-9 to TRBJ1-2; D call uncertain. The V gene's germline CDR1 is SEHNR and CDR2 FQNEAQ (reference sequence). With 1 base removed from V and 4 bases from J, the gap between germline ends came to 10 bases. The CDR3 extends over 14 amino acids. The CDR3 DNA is TGTGCCAGCAGCTTAGTGGGGAGCGGCTATGGCTACACCTTC. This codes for CASSLVGSGYGYTF.

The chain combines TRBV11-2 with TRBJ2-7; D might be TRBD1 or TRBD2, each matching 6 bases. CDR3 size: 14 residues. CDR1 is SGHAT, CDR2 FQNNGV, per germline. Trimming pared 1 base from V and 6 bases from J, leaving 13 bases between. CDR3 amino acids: CASSLGHREAEQYF. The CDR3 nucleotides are TGTGCCAGCAGCTTAGGTCACAGGGAGGCCGAGCAGTACTTC.

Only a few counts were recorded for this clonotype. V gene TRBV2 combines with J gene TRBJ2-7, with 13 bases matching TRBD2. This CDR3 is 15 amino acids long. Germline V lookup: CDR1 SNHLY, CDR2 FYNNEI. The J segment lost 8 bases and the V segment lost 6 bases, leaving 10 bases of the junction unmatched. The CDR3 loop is CASSNGLAGEIKQYF. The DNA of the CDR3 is TGTGCCAGCAGCAACGGACTAGCGGGAGAAATCAAGCAGTACTTC.

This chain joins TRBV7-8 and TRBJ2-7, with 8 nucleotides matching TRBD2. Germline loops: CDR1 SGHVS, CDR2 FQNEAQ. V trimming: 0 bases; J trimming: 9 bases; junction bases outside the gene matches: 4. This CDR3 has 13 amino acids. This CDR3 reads CASSLASGVVQYV. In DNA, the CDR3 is TGTGCCAGCAGCTTAGCTAGCGGGGTGGTGCAGTACGTC.

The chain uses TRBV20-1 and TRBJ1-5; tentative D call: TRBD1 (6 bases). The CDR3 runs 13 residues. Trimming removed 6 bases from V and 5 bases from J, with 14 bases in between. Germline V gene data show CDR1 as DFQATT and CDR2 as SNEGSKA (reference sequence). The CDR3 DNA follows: TGCAGTGCCCAGCGACAGGCGGATCAGCCCCAGCATTTT. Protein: CSAQRQADQPQHF.

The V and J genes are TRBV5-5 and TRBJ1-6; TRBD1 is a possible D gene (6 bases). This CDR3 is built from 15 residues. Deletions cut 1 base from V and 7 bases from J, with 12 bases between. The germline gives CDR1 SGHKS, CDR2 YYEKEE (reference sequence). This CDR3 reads CASSLSDSRNSPLHF. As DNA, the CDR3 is TGTGCCAGCAGCTTGTCGGACAGTAGGAATTCACCCCTCCACTTT.

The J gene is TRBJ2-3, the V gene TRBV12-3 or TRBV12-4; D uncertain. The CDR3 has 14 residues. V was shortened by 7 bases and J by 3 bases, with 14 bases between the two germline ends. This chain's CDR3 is CASTTIPSTDTQYF. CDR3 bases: TGTGCCAGCACTACTATCCCTAGTACAGATACGCAGTATTTT.

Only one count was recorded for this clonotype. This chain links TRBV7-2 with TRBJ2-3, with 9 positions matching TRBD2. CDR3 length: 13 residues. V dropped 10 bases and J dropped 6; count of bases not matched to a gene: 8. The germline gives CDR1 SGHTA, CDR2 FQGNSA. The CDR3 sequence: CAKAGLAWDTQYF. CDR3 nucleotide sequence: TGTGCCAAAGCGGGACTAGCCTGGGATACGCAGTATTTT.

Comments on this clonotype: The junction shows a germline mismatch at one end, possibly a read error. The CDR3 reads CTSSLLFASQSYNSPLHF. CDR3 nucleotides: TGTACCAGCAGTTTATTGTTTGCCAGCCAGTCCTATAATTCACCCCTCCACTTT. The chain is built from TRBV12-3 or TRBV12-4 and TRBJ1-6, with unresolved D. The CDR3 sequence is 18 residues long.

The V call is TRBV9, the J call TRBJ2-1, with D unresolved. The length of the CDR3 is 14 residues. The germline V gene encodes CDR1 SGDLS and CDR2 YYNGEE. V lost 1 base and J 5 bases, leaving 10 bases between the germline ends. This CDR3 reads CASSVRLVDNEQFF. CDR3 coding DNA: TGTGCCAGCAGCGTAAGGCTAGTCGACAATGAGCAGTTCTTC.

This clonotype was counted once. CDR3 in DNA: TGTGCCACCACTACCGAGTGGGGAGAGACCCAGTACTTC. As protein: CATTTEWGETQYF. The chain couples TRBV19 to TRBJ2-5; the D is unclear. CDR1 and CDR2 (germline): LNHDA, SQIVND (reference sequence). Trimming stripped 10 bases from V and 4 bases from J, with 16 bases between. This CDR3 comprises 13 residues.

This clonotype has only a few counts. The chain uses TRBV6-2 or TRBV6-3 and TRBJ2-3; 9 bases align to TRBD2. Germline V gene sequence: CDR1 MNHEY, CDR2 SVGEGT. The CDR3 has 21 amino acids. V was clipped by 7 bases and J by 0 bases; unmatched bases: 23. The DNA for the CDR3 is TGTGCCAGCACCCTAGGGAGGACTAGCGTTCCGCGCGGGCGTAGCACAGATACGCAGTATTTT. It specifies CASTLGRTSVPRGRSTDTQYF.

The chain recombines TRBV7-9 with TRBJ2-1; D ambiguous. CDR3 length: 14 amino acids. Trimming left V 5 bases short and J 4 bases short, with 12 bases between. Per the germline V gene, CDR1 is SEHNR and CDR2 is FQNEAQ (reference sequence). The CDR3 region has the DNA TGTGCCAGCAGCACAGAATTGGGGTACAATGAGCAGTTCTTC. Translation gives CASSTELGYNEQFF.

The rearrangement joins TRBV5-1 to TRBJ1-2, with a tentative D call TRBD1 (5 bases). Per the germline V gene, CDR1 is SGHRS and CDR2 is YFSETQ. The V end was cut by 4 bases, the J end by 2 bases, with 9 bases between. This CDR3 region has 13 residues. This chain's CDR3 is CASSADSNYGYTF. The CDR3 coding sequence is TGCGCCAGCAGCGCTGACAGCAACTATGGCTACACCTTC.

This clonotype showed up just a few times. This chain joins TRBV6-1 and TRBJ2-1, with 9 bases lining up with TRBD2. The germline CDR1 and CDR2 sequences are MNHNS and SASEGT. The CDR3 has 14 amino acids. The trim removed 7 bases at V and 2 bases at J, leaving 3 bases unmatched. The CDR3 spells CASKLAGTYNEQFF. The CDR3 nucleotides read TGTGCCAGCAAACTAGCGGGCACCTACAATGAGCAGTTCTTC.

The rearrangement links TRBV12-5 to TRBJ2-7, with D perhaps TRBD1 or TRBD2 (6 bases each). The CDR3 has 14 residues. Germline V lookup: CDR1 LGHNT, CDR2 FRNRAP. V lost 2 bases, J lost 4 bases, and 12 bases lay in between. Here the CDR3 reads CASGLSGARYEQYF. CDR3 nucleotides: TGTGCTAGTGGTTTGTCGGGGGCTAGGTACGAGCAGTACTTC.

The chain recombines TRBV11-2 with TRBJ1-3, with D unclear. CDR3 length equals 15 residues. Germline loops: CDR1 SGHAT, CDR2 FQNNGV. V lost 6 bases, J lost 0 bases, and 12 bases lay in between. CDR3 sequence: CASRSSLTSGNTIYF. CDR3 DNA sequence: TGTGCCAGCAGGAGTAGTCTTACCTCTGGAAACACCATATATTTT.

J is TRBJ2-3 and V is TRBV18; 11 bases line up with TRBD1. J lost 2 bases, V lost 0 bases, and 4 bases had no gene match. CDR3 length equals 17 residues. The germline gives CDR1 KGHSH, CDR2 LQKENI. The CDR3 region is CASSPPRGQGATDTQYF. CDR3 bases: TGTGCCAGCTCACCACCGCGCGGACAGGGGGCCACAGATACGCAGTATTTT.

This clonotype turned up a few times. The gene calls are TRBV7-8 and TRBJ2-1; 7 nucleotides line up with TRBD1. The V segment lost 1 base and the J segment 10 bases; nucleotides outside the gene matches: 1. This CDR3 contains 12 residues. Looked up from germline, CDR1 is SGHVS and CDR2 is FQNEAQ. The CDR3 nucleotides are TGTGCCAGCAGCTTAGTACAGGGGGAGCAGTTCTTC. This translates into CASSLVQGEQFF. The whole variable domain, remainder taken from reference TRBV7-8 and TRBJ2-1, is GAGVSQSPRYKVAKRGQDVALRCDPISGHVSLFWYQQALGQGPEFLTYFQNEAQLDKSGLPSDRFFAERPEGSVSTLKIQRTQQEDSAVYLCASSLVQGEQFFGPGTRLTVL.

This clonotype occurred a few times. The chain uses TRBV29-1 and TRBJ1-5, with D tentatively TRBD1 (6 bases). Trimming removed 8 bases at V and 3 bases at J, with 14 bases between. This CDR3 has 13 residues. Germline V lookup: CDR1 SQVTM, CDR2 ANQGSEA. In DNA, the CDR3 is TGCAGCACCCAACAGGGACCCAATCAGCCCCAGCATTTT. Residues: CSTQQGPNQPQHF.

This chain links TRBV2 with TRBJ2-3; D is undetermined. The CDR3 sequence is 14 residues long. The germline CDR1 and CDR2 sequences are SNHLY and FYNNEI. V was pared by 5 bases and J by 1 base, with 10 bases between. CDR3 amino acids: CASSPVARTDTQYF. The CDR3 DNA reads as TGTGCCAGCAGTCCTGTTGCTCGCACAGATACGCAGTATTTT. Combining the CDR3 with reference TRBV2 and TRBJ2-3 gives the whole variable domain EPEVTQTPSHQVTQMGQEVILRCVPISNHLYFYWYRQILGQKVEFLVSFYNNEISEKSEIFDDQFSVERPDGSNFTLKIRSTKLEDSAMYFCASSPVARTDTQYFGPGTRLTVL.

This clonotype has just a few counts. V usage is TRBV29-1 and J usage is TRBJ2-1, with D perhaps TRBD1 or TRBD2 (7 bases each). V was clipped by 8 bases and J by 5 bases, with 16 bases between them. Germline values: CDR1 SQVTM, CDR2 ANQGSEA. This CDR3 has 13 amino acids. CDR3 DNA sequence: TGCAGCCCCAGGGGGGGGAAGGACAATGAGCAGTTCTTC. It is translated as CSPRGGKDNEQFF.